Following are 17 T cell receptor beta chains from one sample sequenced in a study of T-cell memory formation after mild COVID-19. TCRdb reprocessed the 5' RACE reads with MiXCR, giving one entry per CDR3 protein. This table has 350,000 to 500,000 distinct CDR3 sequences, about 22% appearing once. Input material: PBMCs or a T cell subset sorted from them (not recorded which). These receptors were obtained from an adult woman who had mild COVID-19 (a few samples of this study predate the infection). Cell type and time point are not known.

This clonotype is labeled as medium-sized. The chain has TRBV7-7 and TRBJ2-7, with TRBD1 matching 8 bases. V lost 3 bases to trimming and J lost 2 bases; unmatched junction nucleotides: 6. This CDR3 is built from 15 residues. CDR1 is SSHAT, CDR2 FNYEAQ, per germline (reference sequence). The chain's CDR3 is CASSFGQGDTYEQYF. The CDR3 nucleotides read TGTGCCAGCAGCTTCGGACAGGGAGATACCTACGAGCAGTACTTC.

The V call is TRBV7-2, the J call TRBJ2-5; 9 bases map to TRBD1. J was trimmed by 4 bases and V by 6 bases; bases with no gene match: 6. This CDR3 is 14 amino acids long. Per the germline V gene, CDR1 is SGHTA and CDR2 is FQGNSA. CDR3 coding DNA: TGTGCCAGCAGTTCCGGGACAGGGAGAGAGACCCAGTACTTC. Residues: CASSSGTGRETQYF. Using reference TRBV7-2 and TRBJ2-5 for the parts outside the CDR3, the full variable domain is GAGVSQSPSNKVTEKGKDVELRCDPISGHTALYWYRQSLGQGLEFLIYFQGNSAPDKSGLPSDRFSAERTGGSVSTLTIQRTQQEDSAVYLCASSSGTGRETQYFGPGTRLLVL.

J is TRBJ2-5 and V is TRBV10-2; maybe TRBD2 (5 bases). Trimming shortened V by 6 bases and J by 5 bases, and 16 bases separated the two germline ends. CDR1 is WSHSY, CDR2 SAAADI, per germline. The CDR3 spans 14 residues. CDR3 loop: CASSEGFVLETQYF. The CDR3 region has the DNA TGCGCCAGCAGCGAGGGTTTTGTTCTGGAGACCCAGTACTTC.

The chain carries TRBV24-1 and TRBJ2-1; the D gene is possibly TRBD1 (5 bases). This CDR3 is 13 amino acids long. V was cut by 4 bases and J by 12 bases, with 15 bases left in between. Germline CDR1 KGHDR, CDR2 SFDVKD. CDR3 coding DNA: TGTGCCACCAGTGAGCACGACAGAAGGCGGCAGTTCTTC. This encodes CATSEHDRRRQFF.

CDR3: CASSLRGANQPQHF. The CDR3 nucleotides read TGTGCCAGCAGCTTACGGGGGGCCAATCAGCCCCAGCATTTT. The chain couples TRBV7-9 to TRBJ1-5; tentative D call: TRBD1 (6 bases). Trimming stripped 2 bases from V and 3 bases from J, with 8 bases between. The CDR3 runs 14 residues. Germline V gene lookup returns CDR1 SEHNR and CDR2 FQNEAQ (reference sequence).

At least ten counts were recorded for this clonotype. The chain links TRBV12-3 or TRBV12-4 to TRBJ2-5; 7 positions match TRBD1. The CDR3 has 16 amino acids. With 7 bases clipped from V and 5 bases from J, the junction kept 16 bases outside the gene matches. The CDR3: CASMGSPTRGRETQYF. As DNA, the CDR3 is TGTGCCAGCATGGGGTCCCCTACGAGGGGGCGGGAGACCCAGTACTTC.

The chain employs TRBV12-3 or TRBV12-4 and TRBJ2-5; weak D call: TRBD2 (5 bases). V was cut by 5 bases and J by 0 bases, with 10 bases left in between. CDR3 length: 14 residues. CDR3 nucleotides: TGTGCCAGCAGTCGGACGGACTACCAAGAGACCCAGTACTTC. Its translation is CASSRTDYQETQYF.

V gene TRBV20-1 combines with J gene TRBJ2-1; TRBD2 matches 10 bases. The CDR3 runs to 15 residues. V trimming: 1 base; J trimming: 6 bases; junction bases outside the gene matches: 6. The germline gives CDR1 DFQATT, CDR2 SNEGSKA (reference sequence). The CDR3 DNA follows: TGCAGTGCTAGAGCCATTCGGACTAGCGGCAATGAGCAGTTCTTC. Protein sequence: CSARAIRTSGNEQFF.

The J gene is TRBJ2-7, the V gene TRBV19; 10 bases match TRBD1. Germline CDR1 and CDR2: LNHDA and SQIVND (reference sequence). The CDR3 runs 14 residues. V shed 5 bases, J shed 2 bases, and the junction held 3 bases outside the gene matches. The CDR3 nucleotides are TGTGCCAGTAGTGGTGGACAGGGGGCCTACGAGCAGTACTTC. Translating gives CASSGGQGAYEQYF. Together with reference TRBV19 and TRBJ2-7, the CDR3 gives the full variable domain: DGGITQSPKYLFRKEGQNVTLSCEQNLNHDAMYWYRQDPGQGLRLIYYSQIVNDFQKGDIAEGYSVSREKKESFPLTVTSAQKNPTAFYLCASSGGQGAYEQYFGPGTRLTVT.

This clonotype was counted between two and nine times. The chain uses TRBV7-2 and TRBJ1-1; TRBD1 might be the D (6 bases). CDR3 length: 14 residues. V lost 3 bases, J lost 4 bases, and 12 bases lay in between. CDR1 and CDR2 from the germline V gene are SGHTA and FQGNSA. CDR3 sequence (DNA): TGTGCCAGCAGCTTTCAAGGACAGACCACTGAAGCTTTCTTT. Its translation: CASSFQGQTTEAFF.

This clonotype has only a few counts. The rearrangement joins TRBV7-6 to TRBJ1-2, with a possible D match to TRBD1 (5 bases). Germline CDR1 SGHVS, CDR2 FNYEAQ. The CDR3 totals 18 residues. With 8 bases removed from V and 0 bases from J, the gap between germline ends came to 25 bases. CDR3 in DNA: TGTGCCAGCCGCAACCCATATGGGGGATCTAGGGCTAACTATGGCTACACCTTC. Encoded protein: CASRNPYGGSRANYGYTF.

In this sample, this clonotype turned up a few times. Here the CDR3 DNA reads TGCAGTGGCCAATATCCACCTAGCGGGGGCACAGATACGCAGTATTTT. Amino acid sequence: CSGQYPPSGGTDTQYF. V usage is TRBV20-1 and J usage is TRBJ2-3; 9 bases map to TRBD2. CDR1 and CDR2 from the germline V gene are DFQATT and SNEGSKA (reference sequence). V shed 7 bases, J shed 1 base, and the junction held 12 bases outside the gene matches. The CDR3 extends over 16 amino acids.

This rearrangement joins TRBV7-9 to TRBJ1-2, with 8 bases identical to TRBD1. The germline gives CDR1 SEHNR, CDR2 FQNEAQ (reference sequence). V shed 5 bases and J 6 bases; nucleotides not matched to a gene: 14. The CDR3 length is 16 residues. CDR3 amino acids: CASSGTNDRGVHGYTF. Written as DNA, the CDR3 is TGTGCCAGCAGCGGGACCAACGACAGGGGTGTCCATGGCTACACCTTC.

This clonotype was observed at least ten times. The CDR3 spells CASSLVTGLVNNEQFF. The CDR3 DNA follows: TGTGCCAGCAGCTTAGTGACGGGACTAGTTAACAATGAGCAGTTCTTC. The chain couples TRBV7-8 to TRBJ2-1, with 8 bases matching TRBD2. Per the germline V gene, CDR1 is SGHVS and CDR2 is FQNEAQ. The CDR3 runs 16 residues. V lost 1 base to trimming and J lost 5 bases; unmatched junction nucleotides: 7.

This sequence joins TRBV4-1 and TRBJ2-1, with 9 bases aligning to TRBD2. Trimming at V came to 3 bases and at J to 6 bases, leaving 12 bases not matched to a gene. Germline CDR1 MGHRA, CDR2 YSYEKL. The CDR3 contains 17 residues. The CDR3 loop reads CASSHPSRGGGANEQFF. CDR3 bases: TGCGCCAGCAGCCATCCTTCTAGGGGCGGGGGGGCCAATGAGCAGTTCTTC.

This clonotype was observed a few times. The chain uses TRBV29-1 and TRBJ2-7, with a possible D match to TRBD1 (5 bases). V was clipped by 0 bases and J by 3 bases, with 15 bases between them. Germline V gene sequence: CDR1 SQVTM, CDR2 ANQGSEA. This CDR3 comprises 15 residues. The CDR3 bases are TGCAGCGTTGAAGATAGGGGCCAGGAGAGCTACGAGCAGTACTTC. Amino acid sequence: CSVEDRGQESYEQYF.

In nucleotides, the CDR3 is TGTGCCAGCTCACCAGCATGGTTTCAAGAGACCCAGTACTTC. As protein: CASSPAWFQETQYF. The J gene is TRBJ2-5, the V gene TRBV18, with unresolved D. This CDR3 is 14 amino acids long. The germline CDR1 and CDR2 sequences are KGHSH and LQKENI. V lost 2 bases, J lost 2 bases, and 9 bases lay in between.